This T cell receptor (beta chain) was recovered during a study of cytomegalovirus exposure and HLA in healthy donors. Broader study findings: The likely explanation for a cluster of highly shared sequence variants was sequencing artifact. For presence/absence analyses, sequencing depth was assumed to be roughly uniform across donors.

Details on this clone: Its specificity is unknown. Germline is not matched at one junction end, which may reflect a read error.

CDR3 length: 14 residues. Germline loops: CDR1 SGHRS, CDR2 YFSETQ. The study ran its PCR with 60 Vbeta and 13 Jbeta primers. TCRdb keeps only in-frame clones here, not all; method: immunoSEQ multiplex PCR. Of about 120,000 clones in the sample, under 90% were seen once. Sequenced: PBMCs. J is TRBJ2-1 and V is TRBV5-1; 7 bases map to TRBD1. This sequence was found in a woman in her twenties or thirties in good health and CMV-seronegative. CDR3 DNA: TGCGCCAGCAGCCCGGCGACAGGGCCCAATGGGCAGTTCTTC. Translation: CASSPATGPNGQFF.